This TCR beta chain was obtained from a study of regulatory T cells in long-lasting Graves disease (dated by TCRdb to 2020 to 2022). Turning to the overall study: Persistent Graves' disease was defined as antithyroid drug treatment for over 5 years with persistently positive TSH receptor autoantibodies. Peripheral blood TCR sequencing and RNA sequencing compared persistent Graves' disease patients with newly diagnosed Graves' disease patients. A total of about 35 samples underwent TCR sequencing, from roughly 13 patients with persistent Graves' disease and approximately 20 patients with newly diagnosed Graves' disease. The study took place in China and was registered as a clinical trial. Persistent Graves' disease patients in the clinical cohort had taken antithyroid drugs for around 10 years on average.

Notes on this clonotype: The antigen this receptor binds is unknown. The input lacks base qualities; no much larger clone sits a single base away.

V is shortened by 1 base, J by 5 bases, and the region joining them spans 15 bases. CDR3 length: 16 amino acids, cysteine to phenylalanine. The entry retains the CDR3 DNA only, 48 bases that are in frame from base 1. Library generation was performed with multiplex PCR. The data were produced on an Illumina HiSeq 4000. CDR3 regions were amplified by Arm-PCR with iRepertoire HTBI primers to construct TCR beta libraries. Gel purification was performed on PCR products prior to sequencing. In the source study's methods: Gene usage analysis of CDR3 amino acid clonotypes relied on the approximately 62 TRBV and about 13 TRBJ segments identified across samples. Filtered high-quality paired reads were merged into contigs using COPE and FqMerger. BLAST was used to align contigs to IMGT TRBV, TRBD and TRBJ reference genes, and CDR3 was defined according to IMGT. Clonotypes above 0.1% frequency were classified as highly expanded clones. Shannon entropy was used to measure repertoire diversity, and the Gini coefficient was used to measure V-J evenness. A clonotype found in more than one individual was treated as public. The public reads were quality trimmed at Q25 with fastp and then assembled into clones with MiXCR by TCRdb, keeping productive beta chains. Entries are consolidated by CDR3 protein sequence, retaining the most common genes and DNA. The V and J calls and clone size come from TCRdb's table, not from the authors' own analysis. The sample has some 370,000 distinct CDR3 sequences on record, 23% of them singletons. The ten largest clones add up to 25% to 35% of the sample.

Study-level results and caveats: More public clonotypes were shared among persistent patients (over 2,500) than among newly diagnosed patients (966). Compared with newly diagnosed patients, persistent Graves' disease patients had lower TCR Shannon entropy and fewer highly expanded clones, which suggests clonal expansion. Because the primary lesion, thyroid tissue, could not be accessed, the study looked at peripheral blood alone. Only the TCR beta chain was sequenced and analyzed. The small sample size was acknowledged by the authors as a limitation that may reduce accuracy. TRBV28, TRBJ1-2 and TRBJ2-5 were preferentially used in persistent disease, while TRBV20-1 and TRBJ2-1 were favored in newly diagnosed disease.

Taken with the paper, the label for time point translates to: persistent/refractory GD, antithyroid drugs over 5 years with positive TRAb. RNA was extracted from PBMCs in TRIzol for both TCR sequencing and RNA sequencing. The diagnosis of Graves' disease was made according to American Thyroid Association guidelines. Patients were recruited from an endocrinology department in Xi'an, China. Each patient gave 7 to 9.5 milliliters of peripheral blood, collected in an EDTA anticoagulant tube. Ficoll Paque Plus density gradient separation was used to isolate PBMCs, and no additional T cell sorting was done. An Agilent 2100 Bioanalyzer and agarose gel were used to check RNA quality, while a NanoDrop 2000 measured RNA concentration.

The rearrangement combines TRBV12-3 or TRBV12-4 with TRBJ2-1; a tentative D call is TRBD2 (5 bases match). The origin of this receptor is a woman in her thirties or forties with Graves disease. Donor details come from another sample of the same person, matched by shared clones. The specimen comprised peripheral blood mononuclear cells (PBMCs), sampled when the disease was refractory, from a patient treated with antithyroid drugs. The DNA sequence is TGTGCCAGCAGTTTAGGGCCGGGATCGGGCAACAATGAGCAGTTCTTC. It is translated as CASSLGPGSGNNEQFF.